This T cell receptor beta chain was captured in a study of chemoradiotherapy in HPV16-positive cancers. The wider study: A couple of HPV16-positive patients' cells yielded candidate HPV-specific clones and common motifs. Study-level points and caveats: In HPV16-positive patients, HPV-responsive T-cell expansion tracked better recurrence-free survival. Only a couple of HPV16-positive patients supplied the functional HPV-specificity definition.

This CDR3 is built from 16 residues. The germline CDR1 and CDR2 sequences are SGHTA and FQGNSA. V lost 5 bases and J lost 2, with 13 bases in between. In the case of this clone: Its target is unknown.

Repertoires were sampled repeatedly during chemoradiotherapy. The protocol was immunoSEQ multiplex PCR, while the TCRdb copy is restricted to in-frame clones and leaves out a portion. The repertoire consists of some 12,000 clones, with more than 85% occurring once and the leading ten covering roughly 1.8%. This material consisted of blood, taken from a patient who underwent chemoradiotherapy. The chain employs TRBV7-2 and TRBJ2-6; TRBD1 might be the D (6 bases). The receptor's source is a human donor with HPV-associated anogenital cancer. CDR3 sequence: CASSPGGSPGANVLTF. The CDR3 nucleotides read TGTGCCAGCAGCCCTGGGGGCTCTCCTGGGGCCAACGTCCTGACTTTC.